This TCR beta chain was sequenced during a study of control samples from healthy donors and cancer patients. Germline CDR1 MNHEY, CDR2 SVGAGI. V was cut by 8 bases and J by 12 bases, with 26 bases left in between. This CDR3 contains 15 residues. Some clones are missing from TCRdb's copy, which holds only in-frame ones; the method was immunoSEQ multiplex PCR. The sample has about 180,000 clones, more than 90% seen once. V gene TRBV6-5 combines with J gene TRBJ2-1; no clear D gene. What was sequenced was blood. The sequence was obtained from a man aged 25 to 40 in good health. The CDR3 loop is CASGYPELGRAVQFF. The CDR3 region has the DNA TGTGCCAGCGGATACCCGGAGTTGGGAAGGGCGGTGCAGTTCTTC.